One sample yielded the 10 T cell receptor beta chains listed below, sequenced in a study of control samples from healthy donors and cancer patients. Measured with immunoSEQ multiplex PCR; TCRdb has only the in-frame clones, and not every one. The sample includes 65,000 to 90,000 clones, about 94% of them seen just once. Sequencing was done on a sample of blood. These receptors came from a woman aged 25-40 years in good health.

J is TRBJ1-2 and V is TRBV4-1; D is uncertain. The CDR3 has 15 residues. With 0 bases removed from V and 4 bases from J, the gap between germline ends came to 12 bases. CDR1 is MGHRA and CDR2 is YSYEKL in the germline V gene. The CDR3 reads CASSQDLSSSYGYTF. CDR3 DNA: TGCGCCAGCAGCCAAGATCTTAGCTCCTCCTATGGCTACACCTTC.

The rearrangement joins TRBV2 to TRBJ1-2; D gene uncertain. CDR1 and CDR2 from the germline V gene are SNHLY and FYNNEI. The CDR3 covers 13 residues. The germline V and J ends were trimmed by 9 bases and 7 bases, with 18 bases remaining between them. The CDR3 sequence is CASSPALMGGYTF. The CDR3 DNA follows: TGTGCCAGTTCACCGGCCCTTATGGGTGGCTACACCTTC.

The chain employs TRBV5-6 and TRBJ1-4; D gene uncertain. The length of the CDR3 is 15 residues. Deletions cut 2 bases from V and 8 bases from J, with 16 bases between. In germline, CDR1 is SGHDT, CDR2 YYEEEE. CDR3 loop: CASSFEDFGREKLFF. The DNA of the CDR3 is TGTGCCAGCAGCTTTGAGGACTTCGGACGGGAAAAACTGTTTTTT.

V is TRBV2 and J is TRBJ1-4, with D perhaps TRBD1 (5 bases). CDR1 is SNHLY, CDR2 FYNNEI, per germline. The CDR3 covers 15 residues. Trimming pared 3 bases from V and 7 bases from J, leaving 15 bases between. The CDR3 sequence: CASSDESGLGEKLFF. The CDR3 coding sequence is TGTGCCAGCAGTGATGAATCAGGGCTCGGTGAAAAACTGTTTTTT.

The J gene is TRBJ1-6, the V gene TRBV18; D is possibly TRBD1 (5 bases). The CDR3 consists of 13 residues. With 3 bases removed from V and 14 bases from J, the gap between germline ends came to 14 bases. CDR1 is KGHSH, CDR2 LQKENI, per germline. In DNA, the CDR3 is TGTGCCAGCTCACCTGGACAAGGTAGCACCCTCCACTTT. This encodes CASSPGQGSTLHF.

This chain links TRBV29-1 with TRBJ1-1, with 7 positions matching TRBD1. Germline-derived CDR1 and CDR2 are SQVTM and ANQGSEA. The J segment lost 8 bases and the V segment lost 2 bases, leaving 11 bases of the junction unmatched. This CDR3 has 14 amino acids. The CDR3 DNA reads TGCAGCGTTGAAAGGGTCGTGGACAGGATCGAAGCTTTCTTT. Its translation is CSVERVVDRIEAFF.

J is TRBJ2-5 and V is TRBV6-2 or TRBV6-3; TRBD2 matches 11 bases. Looked up from germline, CDR1 is MNHEY and CDR2 is SVGEGT. The CDR3 is 17 amino acids. The V gene end was trimmed by 0 bases and the J gene end by 5 bases; junction bases not matched to a gene: 8. In DNA form, the CDR3 reads TGTGCCAGCAGTTACTCGCTAGCGGGGGGAGGACGGGAGACCCAGTACTTC. As protein: CASSYSLAGGGRETQYF.

J is TRBJ1-6 and V is TRBV30, with no clear D. The CDR3 extends over 14 amino acids. V lost 8 bases and J lost 0, with 11 bases in between. CDR1 and CDR2 from the germline V gene are GTSNPN and SVGIG (reference sequence). In DNA, the CDR3 is TGTGCCAGCACCCGGGGCTCCTATAATTCACCCCTCCACTTT. Encoded protein: CASTRGSYNSPLHF.

The chain recombines TRBV6-5 with TRBJ1-1; D might be TRBD1 (5 bases). V lost 0 bases to trimming and J lost 13 bases, with 21 bases between them. CDR3 length: 15 amino acids. Germline CDR1 reads MNHEY; CDR2 reads SVGAGI. The CDR3 DNA reads as TGTGCCAGCAGTTACTCGGGGATTGGCGTTGACGGGGGTTTCTTT. Translation gives CASSYSGIGVDGGFF.

This chain connects TRBV7-9 to TRBJ1-2; TRBD1 matches at 7 bases. The CDR3 runs 14 residues. Trimming removed 6 bases from V and 3 bases from J; junction bases left unmatched: 7. Germline V lookup: CDR1 SEHNR, CDR2 FQNEAQ (reference sequence). The CDR3 loop is CASSQIQGYYGYTF. CDR3 DNA sequence: TGTGCCAGCAGTCAAATACAGGGGTACTATGGCTACACCTTC.